The 18 T cell receptor beta chains in this list originate from one sample, sequenced in a study of cytomegalovirus exposure and HLA in healthy donors. This PCR relied on a set of 60 Vbeta primers and 13 Jbeta primers. TCRdb's table, derived via immunoSEQ multiplex PCR, lists solely in-frame clones and lacks some. Among 95,000 to 150,000 clones listed, around 70% were seen once. Sequencing was done on a sample of PBMCs. Receptor source: a woman between 35 and 50 years old in good health and CMV-seronegative.

The gene calls are TRBV5-8 and TRBJ2-7; 7 bases match TRBD2. From germline, CDR1 is SGHTS and CDR2 YDEGEE. J was trimmed by 0 bases and V by 9 bases; bases with no gene match: 9. The CDR3 runs to 14 residues. The CDR3 DNA is TGTGCCATCAGGGTCAGGGACTACTCCTACGAGCAGTACTTC. Translation: CAIRVRDYSYEQYF.

J is TRBJ2-7 and V is TRBV7-2, with 12 bases matching TRBD1. This CDR3 is 14 amino acids long. Germline CDR1 SGHTA, CDR2 FQGNSA. The ends lost 5 bases at V and 7 bases at J; junction bases unmatched: 6. The CDR3 spells CASSRDRGLGEQYF. The DNA of the CDR3 is TGTGCCAGCAGCCGGGACAGGGGGCTAGGAGAGCAGTACTTC.

Only a few counts were recorded for this clone. This chain joins TRBV19 and TRBJ1-5, with 8 bases that match TRBD1. V lost 3 bases, J lost 2 bases, and 12 bases stayed unmatched. This CDR3 has 18 residues. In germline, CDR1 is LNHDA, CDR2 SQIVND (reference sequence). The CDR3 DNA reads TGTGCCAGTAGTATCGGACAGGGAGGGTCGTGGGGCAATCAGCCCCAGCATTTT. It yields the protein CASSIGQGGSWGNQPQHF.

V gene TRBV7-3 combines with J gene TRBJ2-7; 7 bases align to TRBD1. The length of the CDR3 is 15 residues. J was trimmed by 3 bases and V by 5 bases; bases with no gene match: 10. Germline CDR1 SGHTA, CDR2 FQGTGA. CDR3 sequence reads: CASSIQGGQGYEQYF. CDR3 nucleotide sequence: TGTGCCAGCAGCATTCAAGGGGGCCAAGGCTACGAGCAGTACTTC.

This CDR3 reads CASSPRGLAGVNEQFF. DNA of the CDR3: TGTGCCAGCTCACCACGCGGACTAGCGGGAGTAAATGAGCAGTTCTTC. The chain joins TRBV18 to TRBJ2-1; 13 bases match TRBD2. The CDR3 loop spans 16 amino acids. Trimming cost V 1 base and J 7 bases; bases outside gene matches: 4. CDR1 is KGHSH and CDR2 is LQKENI in the germline V gene.

This clone was seen a few times. The junction does not match germline at one end; this may be a read error. The chain combines TRBV7-2 with TRBJ2-5; weak D call: TRBD1 (5 bases). CDR1 is SGHTA, CDR2 FQGNSA, per germline. The CDR3 is made up of 16 amino acids. The CDR3 DNA reads as TGTGCCAGCAGCTTAGGTGCAGGGCCCATCCAAGGGACCCAGTACTTC. This encodes CASSLGAGPIQGTQYF.

The chain carries TRBV6-5 and TRBJ2-1, with D possibly matching TRBD2 (6 bases). V shed 0 bases and J shed 5 bases, with 11 bases lying between them. CDR3 length: 15 amino acids. Germline CDR1 reads MNHEY; CDR2 reads SVGAGI. The CDR3 here is CASSYSRGRDNEQFF. The DNA of the CDR3 is TGTGCCAGCAGTTACTCTCGGGGGAGAGACAATGAGCAGTTCTTC.

The chain carries TRBV19 and TRBJ2-1, with 11 bases identical to TRBD2. Germline loops: CDR1 LNHDA, CDR2 SQIVND (reference sequence). This CDR3 is 15 amino acids long. The ends lost 4 bases at V and 3 bases at J; junction bases unmatched: 2. The CDR3 spells CASSTLAGVYNEQFF. In DNA, the CDR3 is TGTGCCAGTAGTACACTAGCGGGGGTCTACAATGAGCAGTTCTTC.

The V gene is TRBV5-6, the J gene TRBJ2-5, with D perhaps matching TRBD2 (6 bases). CDR3 length: 14 amino acids. CDR1 is SGHDT, CDR2 YYEEEE, per germline. Trimming cost V 2 bases and J 9 bases, with 17 bases left between them. CDR3 residues: CASSFGTEGLAQYF. CDR3 in DNA: TGTGCCAGCAGCTTCGGGACTGAGGGCTTGGCCCAGTACTTC. The whole variable domain, filled in from reference TRBV5-6 and TRBJ2-5, reads DAGVTQSPTHLIKTRGQQVTLRCSPKSGHDTVSWYQQALGQGPQFIFQYYEEEERQRGNFPDRFSGHQFPNYSSELNVNALLLGDSALYLCASSFGTEGLAQYFGPGTRLLVL.

The V call is TRBV28, the J call TRBJ1-3, with D maybe TRBD1 (5 bases). Trimming removed 5 bases from V and 2 bases from J, with 16 bases in between. Germline V gene sequence: CDR1 MDHEN, CDR2 SYDVKM. This CDR3 spans 16 amino acids. CDR3 residues: CASSPMGGGAGNTIYF. Written as DNA, the CDR3 is TGTGCCAGCAGTCCCATGGGGGGAGGGGCTGGAAACACCATATATTTT.

This clone was found a few times. The V and J genes are TRBV6-5 and TRBJ1-4; 9 bases fit TRBD1. The V gene's germline CDR1 is MNHEY and CDR2 SVGAGI. Germline trimming cut 5 bases from V and 8 bases from J; bases unmatched to any gene: 6. This CDR3 contains 14 residues. This CDR3 reads CASSRTGVQEKLFF. CDR3 sequence (DNA): TGTGCCAGCAGTAGGACAGGGGTGCAAGAAAAACTGTTTTTT.

This clone has a handful of counts. The chain carries TRBV2 and TRBJ1-5, with D perhaps TRBD1 (5 bases). The CDR3 has 15 residues. Germline CDR1 is SNHLY and CDR2 is FYNNEI. V shed 5 bases and J shed 3 bases, with 14 bases lying between them. The CDR3 reads CASSSDRFLNQPQHF. CDR3 nucleotide sequence: TGTGCCAGCAGTTCCGACAGATTCCTCAATCAGCCCCAGCATTTT. The full variable domain, its missing parts supplied by reference TRBV2 and TRBJ1-5, is EPEVTQTPSHQVTQMGQEVILRCVPISNHLYFYWYRQILGQKVEFLVSFYNNEISEKSEIFDDQFSVERPDGSNFTLKIRSTKLEDSAMYFCASSSDRFLNQPQHFGDGTRLSIL.

V gene TRBV18 combines with J gene TRBJ2-3, with 10 positions matching TRBD2. With V trimmed by 6 bases and J by 3 bases, 6 bases remained unmatched. In germline, CDR1 is KGHSH, CDR2 LQKENI. The CDR3 has 15 residues. This CDR3 is CASSLTSGRTDTQYF. CDR3 sequence (DNA): TGTGCCAGCTCTTTGACTAGCGGGCGGACAGATACGCAGTATTTT.

As concerns this clone: Additional DNA sequences in this sample encode the identical CDR3. This chain joins TRBV6-1 and TRBJ1-4; TRBD1 matches at 8 bases. Germline values: CDR1 MNHNS, CDR2 SASEGT. With V trimmed by 1 base and J by 2 bases, 9 bases remained unmatched. The CDR3 extends over 18 amino acids. The chain's CDR3 is CASSEVKGGQGTNEKLFF. Written as DNA, the CDR3 is TGTGCCAGCAGTGAAGTGAAAGGAGGACAGGGTACTAATGAAAAACTGTTTTTT.

V and J are TRBV9 and TRBJ1-2, with D possibly matching TRBD1 (6 bases). The CDR3 sequence is 15 residues long. The germline V and J ends were trimmed by 0 bases and 2 bases, with 11 bases remaining between them. The germline V gene has CDR1 SGDLS and CDR2 YYNGEE. CDR3 in DNA: TGTGCCAGCAGCGTAGCCCCGGGACACAACTATGGCTACACCTTC. This translates into CASSVAPGHNYGYTF.

The V and J genes are TRBV28 and TRBJ1-3; D gene uncertain. Germline values: CDR1 MDHEN, CDR2 SYDVKM. This CDR3 is 12 amino acids long. V was trimmed by 7 bases and J by 4 bases, leaving 8 bases between them. The CDR3: CASTPRGNTIYF. The CDR3 coding sequence is TGTGCCAGCACCCCGCGGGGAAACACCATATATTTT.

V is TRBV7-6 and J is TRBJ2-7; the match to TRBD2 covers 10 bases. The J segment lost 0 bases and the V segment lost 4 bases, leaving 3 bases of the junction unmatched. CDR1 and CDR2 from the germline V gene are SGHVS and FNYEAQ. The CDR3 contains 15 residues. The CDR3, as DNA: TGTGCCAGCAGCTCAACTAGCGGGGCCTCCTACGAGCAGTACTTC. Translating it yields CASSSTSGASYEQYF.

This clone was found a few times. The chain uses TRBV4-2 and TRBJ1-2; tentative D call: TRBD1 (5 bases). V gave up 0 bases and J gave up 2 bases, with 19 bases separating them. Germline assignment: CDR1 LGHNA and CDR2 YNFKEQ. The CDR3 runs 18 residues. As DNA, the CDR3 is TGTGCCAGCAGCCAAGATTTCGCGGATACAGGTTTAAACTATGGCTACACCTTC. Encoded protein: CASSQDFADTGLNYGYTF.